The rows below give T cell receptor beta chains drawn from one sample of a study of T cell responses to AZD1222 COVID-19 vaccine. Clones were read by immunoSEQ multiplex PCR, and TCRdb kept only the in-frame ones, dropping some. Of more than 100,000 clones in the sample, approximately 90% were seen once. Source: peripheral blood, taken on day 0 of AZD1222 vaccination. Every receptor here comes from an adult in good health. Both conserved end residues are trimmed from each CDR3. The order of the fields is V gene, J gene, clone size, CDR3 protein. Some rows have no size entry. The others give once, few or many, or a class for an expanded clone.

TRBV7-2,TRBJ2-3,-,ASSLTWARDTQY
TRBV28,TRBJ1-5,-,ASSLVRGRQPQH
TRBV2,TRBJ1-5,-,ASSGQGVGNQPQH
TRBV3-1/TRBV3-2,TRBJ2-7,-,ASSQDPRASYEQY
TRBV4-1,TRBJ1-3,few,ASSHNRGLYGNTIY
TRBV7-2,TRBJ2-6,-,ASSFLGRGKSGANVLT
TRBV7-2,TRBJ1-5,-,ASSTRTGQPQH
TRBV28,TRBJ2-1,-,ASGNNEQF
TRBV9,TRBJ1-2,-,ASSVEMGTDYGYT
TRBV19,TRBJ2-7,-,ASSIEAGYYEQY
TRBV23-1,TRBJ2-5,-,ASSQWSRRRRVIVQETQY
TRBV18,TRBJ2-7,once,ASSPIPGANEQY
TRBV30,TRBJ1-5,-,AWSVRGNQPQH
TRBV6-5,TRBJ2-6,-,ASEGGAAGANVLT
TRBV28,TRBJ1-5,-,ASSLFGQPQH
TRBV7-2,TRBJ1-5,once,ASAQTGSQPQH
TRBV5-5,TRBJ2-7,-,ASSFVNRGNEQY
TRBV23-1,TRBJ1-3,-,ASSQVTKGYRNTIY
TRBV15,TRBJ1-4,-,ATSSGQGLSTNEKLF
TRBV27,TRBJ1-2,once,ASSLKSTGGNYGYT
TRBV19,TRBJ1-1,-,ASSISSIDARADTEAF
TRBV4-1,TRBJ1-2,-,ASSPPPGGANYGYT
TRBV6-2/TRBV6-3,TRBJ2-3,-,ASSWTSGTDTQY
TRBV20-1,TRBJ2-7,-,SASGTVYEQY
TRBV5-1,TRBJ2-3,once,ASSLEPSGRAGDTQY
TRBV15,TRBJ1-5,-,ATSRAPGFGNQPQH
TRBV6-5,TRBJ2-5,-,ASSYQGRGETQY
TRBV7-3,TRBJ1-1,-,ASSLSGGTEAF
TRBV28,TRBJ1-6,-,ASSQTGSPLH
TRBV5-1,TRBJ2-7,-,ASSSAGGYEQY
TRBV7-8,TRBJ2-5,-,ASSLGSGGGMETQY
TRBV3-1/TRBV3-2,TRBJ1-2,-,ASSQGRAGTYGYT
TRBV28,TRBJ2-7,-,ASTMTGLFREQY
TRBV27,TRBJ1-6,-,ASSLVGLQGWNSPLH
TRBV6-6,TRBJ1-5,-,AISQGYPGPQH
TRBV10-3,TRBJ2-3,-,AISTGGPPDTQY
TRBV28,TRBJ1-2,-,ASSTTGGGYGYT
TRBV19,TRBJ1-4,few,AGLRPRGDEKLF
TRBV27,TRBJ1-5,once,ASSQTGGSNQPQH
TRBV6-2/TRBV6-3,TRBJ2-7,-,ASSDPAPVPTYEQY
TRBV4-2,TRBJ2-2,-,ASSPHGTSIWTGELF
TRBV30,TRBJ1-5,-,AWSPTGASNQPQH
TRBV28,TRBJ2-7,once,ASSLSQRGVPYEQY
TRBV7-2,TRBJ1-3,once,ASSLRTAFSGNTIY
TRBV28,TRBJ1-2,-,ASSRAGVGYT
TRBV6-2/TRBV6-3,TRBJ1-1,-,ASSYGKNTEAF
TRBV4-3,TRBJ1-2,-,ASSQEGAGEGYT
TRBV2,TRBJ1-3,-,ASSRGTDGNTIY
TRBV9,TRBJ2-7,-,ASSGGSGYSSYEQY
TRBV7-3,TRBJ1-1,-,ASSLRRETEAF
TRBV3-1/TRBV3-2,TRBJ2-5,once,ASSQGSRETQY
TRBV3-1/TRBV3-2,TRBJ2-1,-,ASSQDLGQGGGEQF
TRBV6-1,TRBJ2-1,-,ASSEQWSSYNEQF
TRBV30,TRBJ1-6,-,AWRTGNNSPLH